The clone carrying this T cell receptor (beta chain) appeared a single time. Libraries were prepared by immunoSEQ multiplex PCR; TCRdb keeps only in-frame clonotypes and omits some of them. The sample consists of more than 150,000 clones, 85% to 95% of them appearing once. Between the trimmed V and J ends, which lost 3 bases and 6 bases, there was a span of 9 bases. The CDR3 spans 12 residues. These data belong to a study of T cell responses to AZD1222 COVID-19 vaccine. The sample consisted of peripheral blood, taken 28 days after the second AZD1222 dose. The rearrangement links TRBV12-3 or TRBV12-4 to TRBJ2-7, with D uncertain. This clonotype was sampled from an adult who received the AZD1222 COVID-19 vaccine. The CDR3 loop is CASSFSPREQYF. The CDR3 DNA follows: TGTGCCAGCAGTTTCAGTCCCCGCGAGCAGTACTTC.